These 15 T cell receptor beta chains originate from one sample sequenced in a study of T cells in Graves' hyperthyroidism and ophthalmopathy (dated by TCRdb to between 2018 and 2020). The protocol used for the library was multiplex PCR. The instrument given in TCRdb is Illumina HiSeq 2000. Amplification of TCR beta CDR3 regions was carried out from RNA transcripts. The TCR CDR3 was subjected to a first round of RT-PCR using the HTBI primer set and the Qiagen OneStep RT-PCR kit. TCRdb cleaned the public reads at Q25 with fastp, built clones with MiXCR and kept in-frame beta chains. Every distinct CDR3 protein forms one entry, paired with its most common genes and DNA. The sample has more than 350,000 distinct CDR3 sequences on record, around 15% of them singletons. Roughly 20% of the sample is held by the ten biggest clonotypes. Sequencing was carried out using blood. The receptors were sampled from an older woman with Graves' ophthalmopathy.

The chain carries TRBV9 and TRBJ1-2; D might be TRBD1 (5 bases). Trimming took 0 bases from V and 2 from J, leaving 11 bases between them. Germline CDR1 is SGDLS and CDR2 is YYNGEE. This CDR3 has 15 amino acids. The chain's CDR3 is CASSVGGMANYGYTF. The CDR3 DNA is TGTGCCAGCAGCGTAGGGGGGATGGCAAACTATGGCTACACCTTC.

The chain has TRBV19 and TRBJ1-5; tentatively, D is TRBD1 (5 bases). CDR1 and CDR2 (germline): LNHDA, SQIVND (reference sequence). V lost 9 bases and J 6 bases, leaving 12 bases between the germline ends. This CDR3 has 12 residues. The CDR3 DNA reads as TGTGCCAGCCAGGGAGGGTTTCAGCCCCAGCATTTT. It translates to CASQGGFQPQHF.

The table lists this clonotype with many counts. The rearrangement links TRBV5-1 to TRBJ2-1; 7 bases map to TRBD1. V lost 7 bases to trimming and J lost 7 bases; unmatched junction nucleotides: 8. Looked up from germline, CDR1 is SGHRS and CDR2 is YFSETQ. This CDR3 is 13 amino acids long. The CDR3 nucleotides read TGCGCCAGCTATACGGGACAGCAAAATGAGCAGTTCTTC. It yields the protein CASYTGQQNEQFF.

The V and J genes are TRBV12-3 or TRBV12-4 and TRBJ2-2, with D maybe TRBD1 (5 bases). Trimming took off 5 bases at V and 3 bases at J, with 13 bases between the two ends. This CDR3 contains 15 residues. The CDR3, as DNA: TGTGCCAGCAGTCAGCAGGGAATTTACACCGGGGAGCTGTTTTTT. It codes for CASSQQGIYTGELFF.

The sample holds many counts of this clonotype. The genes are TRBV29-1 and TRBJ2-1; TRBD2 matches 9 bases. There are 15 residues in the CDR3. CDR1 is SQVTM and CDR2 is ANQGSEA in the germline V gene. J gave up 10 bases and V 0 bases, and 10 bases lay outside the gene matches. In nucleotides, the CDR3 is TGCAGCGTTGAAGAGAGGGGCGGGAGGGGGCCCGAGCAGTTCTTC. Translation: CSVEERGGRGPEQFF.

The J gene is TRBJ2-1, the V gene TRBV10-3; 8 bases match TRBD2. J was trimmed by 7 bases and V by 2 bases; bases with no gene match: 7. Germline assignment: CDR1 ENHRY and CDR2 SYGVKD. This CDR3 has 15 amino acids. Here the CDR3 reads CAISEREGRVNEQFF. The CDR3 nucleotides are TGTGCCATCAGTGAGCGGGAGGGCCGAGTTAATGAGCAGTTCTTC.

This clonotype has only a few counts. The V call is TRBV9, the J call TRBJ2-7, with TRBD2 matching over 9 bases. V was pared by 0 bases and J by 3 bases, with 10 bases of the junction left unmatched. The CDR3 loop spans 17 amino acids. The V gene's germline CDR1 is SGDLS and CDR2 YYNGEE. The CDR3 bases are TGTGCCAGCAGCGTAGAGGGTAGCGGGAGAACCGACTACGAGCAGTACTTC. As protein: CASSVEGSGRTDYEQYF.

This clonotype has only a few counts. This chain uses TRBV5-1 with TRBJ2-7, with 12 positions matching TRBD1. V was clipped by 3 bases and J by 7 bases; unmatched bases: 5. There are 14 residues in the CDR3. CDR1 and CDR2 (germline): SGHRS, YFSETQ. In DNA form, the CDR3 reads TGCGCCAGCAGCTCGGGACAGGGGGCGCCTGAGCAGTACTTC. It translates to CASSSGQGAPEQYF.

This sequence joins TRBV5-4 and TRBJ2-7; D unresolved. The CDR3 runs 15 residues. V lost 0 bases, J lost 7 bases, and 17 bases lay in between. The germline V gene has CDR1 SGHNT and CDR2 YYREEE (reference sequence). The CDR3 sequence: CASSLGLGRSREQYF. CDR3 DNA sequence: TGTGCCAGCAGCTTGGGGTTAGGCAGGTCAAGGGAGCAGTACTTC.

This clonotype showed up many times. The chain is built from TRBV6-6 and TRBJ2-2; D is unresolved. The V gene's germline CDR1 is MNHNY and CDR2 SVGAGI (reference sequence). The CDR3 sequence is 14 residues long. Trimming took off 2 bases at V and 6 bases at J, with 10 bases between the two ends. In DNA, the CDR3 is TGTGCCAGCAGTTACGGTATAGAATCCGGGGAGCTGTTTTTT. Its protein is CASSYGIESGELFF.

This clonotype was picked up many times. The chain recombines TRBV28 with TRBJ2-1; 16 bases agree with TRBD2. CDR1 MDHEN and CDR2 SYDVKM come from the germline V gene. The CDR3 has 16 residues. J lost 7 bases, V lost 3 bases, and 3 bases had no gene match. CDR3 residues: CASSLSGLAGGNEQFF. For the CDR3, the DNA is TGTGCCAGCAGTTTGTCGGGACTAGCGGGAGGGAATGAGCAGTTCTTC.

The genes are TRBV20-1 and TRBJ2-5; 13 positions agree with TRBD2. CDR3 length: 15 residues. After removal of 6 bases from V and 5 bases from J, the junction contained 9 bases not matched to a gene. Germline loops: CDR1 DFQATT, CDR2 SNEGSKA (reference sequence). CDR3 protein: CSAQIGLAGVETQYF. In nucleotides, the CDR3 is TGCAGTGCCCAAATCGGACTAGCGGGAGTGGAGACCCAGTACTTC.

This clonotype was found many times. The V gene is TRBV3-1, the J gene TRBJ2-1, with D perhaps matching TRBD2 (5 bases). V lost 4 bases to trimming and J lost 3 bases, with 13 bases between them. This CDR3 region has 15 residues. Germline assignment: CDR1 LGHDT and CDR2 YNNKEL (reference sequence). The CDR3 loop reads CASSRETSGYNEQFF. For the CDR3, the DNA is TGTGCCAGCAGCCGAGAAACCAGCGGCTACAATGAGCAGTTCTTC.

Ten or more counts support this clonotype. The CDR3, as DNA: TGCAGTGCTCTGGGACAGGCGGGCAGCGGGAGCACCGGGGAGCTGTTTTTT. Its translation: CSALGQAGSGSTGELFF. The chain links TRBV20-1 to TRBJ2-2; D possibly uses TRBD1 or TRBD2 (8 bases each). V shed 5 bases and J shed 4 bases, with 23 bases lying between them. Germline V gene data show CDR1 as DFQATT and CDR2 as SNEGSKA (reference sequence). CDR3 size: 17 residues.

At least ten counts were recorded for this clonotype. The chain joins TRBV12-5 to TRBJ2-1; D is possibly TRBD2 (6 bases). Germline CDR1 and CDR2: LGHNT and FRNRAP. The length of the CDR3 is 15 residues. The ends were cut back, 6 bases at V and 0 bases at J, with 12 bases in the middle. The CDR3 reads CASGLGLSSYNEQFF. For the CDR3, the DNA is TGTGCTAGTGGCCTAGGACTAAGCTCCTACAATGAGCAGTTCTTC.